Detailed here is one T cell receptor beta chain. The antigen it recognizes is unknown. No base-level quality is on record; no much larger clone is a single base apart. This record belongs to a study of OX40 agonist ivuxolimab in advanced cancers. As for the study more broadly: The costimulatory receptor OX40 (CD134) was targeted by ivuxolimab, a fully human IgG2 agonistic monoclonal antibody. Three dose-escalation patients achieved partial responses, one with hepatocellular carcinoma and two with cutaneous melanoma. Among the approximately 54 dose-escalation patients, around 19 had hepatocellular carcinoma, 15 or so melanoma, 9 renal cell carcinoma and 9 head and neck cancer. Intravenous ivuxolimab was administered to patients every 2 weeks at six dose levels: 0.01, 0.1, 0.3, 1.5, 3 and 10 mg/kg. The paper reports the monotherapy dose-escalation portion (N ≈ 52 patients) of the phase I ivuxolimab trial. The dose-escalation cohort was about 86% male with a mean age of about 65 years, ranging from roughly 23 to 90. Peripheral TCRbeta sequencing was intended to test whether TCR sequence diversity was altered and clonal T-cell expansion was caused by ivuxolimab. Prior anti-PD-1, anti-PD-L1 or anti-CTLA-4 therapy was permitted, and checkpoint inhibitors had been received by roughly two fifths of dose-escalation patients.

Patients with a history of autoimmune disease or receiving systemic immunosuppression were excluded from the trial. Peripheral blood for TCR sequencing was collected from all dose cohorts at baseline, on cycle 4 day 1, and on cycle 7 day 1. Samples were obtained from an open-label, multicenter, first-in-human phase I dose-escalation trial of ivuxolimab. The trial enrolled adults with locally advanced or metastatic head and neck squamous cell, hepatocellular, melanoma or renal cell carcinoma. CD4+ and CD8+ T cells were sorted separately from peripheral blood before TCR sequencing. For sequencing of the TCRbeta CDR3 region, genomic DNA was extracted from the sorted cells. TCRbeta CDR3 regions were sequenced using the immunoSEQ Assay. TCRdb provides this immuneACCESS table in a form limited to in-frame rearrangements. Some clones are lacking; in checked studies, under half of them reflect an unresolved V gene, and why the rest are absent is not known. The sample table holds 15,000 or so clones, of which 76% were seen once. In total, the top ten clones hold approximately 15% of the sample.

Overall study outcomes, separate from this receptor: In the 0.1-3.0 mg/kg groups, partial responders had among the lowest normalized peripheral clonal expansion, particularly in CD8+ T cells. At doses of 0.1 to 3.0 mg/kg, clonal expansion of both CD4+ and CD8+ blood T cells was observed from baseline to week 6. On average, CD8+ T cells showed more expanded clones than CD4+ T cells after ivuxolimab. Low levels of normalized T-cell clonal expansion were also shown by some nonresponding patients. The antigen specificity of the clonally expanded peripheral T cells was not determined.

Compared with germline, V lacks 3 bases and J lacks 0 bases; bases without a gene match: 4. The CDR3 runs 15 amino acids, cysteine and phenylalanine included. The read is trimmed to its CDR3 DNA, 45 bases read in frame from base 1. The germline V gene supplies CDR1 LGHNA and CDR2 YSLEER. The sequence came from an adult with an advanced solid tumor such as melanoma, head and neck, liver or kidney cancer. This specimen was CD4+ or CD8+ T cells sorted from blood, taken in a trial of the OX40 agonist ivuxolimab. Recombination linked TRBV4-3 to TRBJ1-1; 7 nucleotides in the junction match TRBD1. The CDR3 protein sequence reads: CASSQDRLMNTEAFF. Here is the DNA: TGCGCCAGCAGCCAGGACAGGCTCATGAACACTGAAGCTTTCTTT.